The entry below gives a single T cell receptor beta chain sequence along with its context. The ends were cut back, 3 bases at V and 0 bases at J, with 14 bases in the middle. This CDR3 is 16 amino acids long. The V gene's germline CDR1 is LGHNA and CDR2 YSLEER. In the original processing: Cell counts per sample came from amplifying reference gene primers. Using immunoSEQ multiplex PCR, the repertoire was profiled, and TCRdb retains in-frame clones only, with some absent. D and trimming were read from the DNA, whereas the V and J calls and clone size are those reported in that table. The sample has 70,000 to 95,000 clones, around 90% seen once. This specimen belongs to a study of blood T cell repertoires in COVID-19. On the study more broadly: Researchers got acute and convalescent COVID-19 samples from the United States, Italy and Spain.

Seattle cases were enrolled at active infection and followed longitudinally. This chain links TRBV4-3 with TRBJ1-1; tentatively, D is TRBD1 (6 bases). The sequencing sample was made of peripheral blood. This clonotype was sampled from a man aged 45-65 years with COVID-19, enrolled during active disease. The CDR3 nucleotides read TGCGCCAGCAGCCACCAGACAGGAGATATGAACACTGAAGCTTTCTTT. It codes for CASSHQTGDMNTEAFF.